The clone carrying this T cell receptor (beta chain) appeared a few times. Its antigen is unidentified. The V and J ends lost 4 bases and 4 bases respectively, with 14 bases between them. CDR1 and CDR2 from the germline V gene are LNHDA and SQIVND (reference sequence). The CDR3 is 15 residues long. This entry comes from a study of graft-versus-host responses after intestinal transplantation. Study-wide results and caveats: Recipient marrow harbored GvH clones, some of which surfaced first in ileum or blood.

Sequencing used immunoSEQ multiplex PCR; TCRdb keeps in-frame clones, though not all of them. In the table there are about 78,000 clones, 87% of which are singletons. Specimen: unstimulated CD8+ T cells sorted from spleen or lymph node cells, collected before transplant. This chain links TRBV19 with TRBJ1-3; possible D gene TRBD1, 6 bases. The sequence derives from a human donor who was the organ donor for an intestinal transplant. The CDR3: CASSTGDGGGNTIYF. The CDR3 DNA is TGTGCCAGTAGTACAGGGGACGGAGGGGGAAACACCATATATTTT.